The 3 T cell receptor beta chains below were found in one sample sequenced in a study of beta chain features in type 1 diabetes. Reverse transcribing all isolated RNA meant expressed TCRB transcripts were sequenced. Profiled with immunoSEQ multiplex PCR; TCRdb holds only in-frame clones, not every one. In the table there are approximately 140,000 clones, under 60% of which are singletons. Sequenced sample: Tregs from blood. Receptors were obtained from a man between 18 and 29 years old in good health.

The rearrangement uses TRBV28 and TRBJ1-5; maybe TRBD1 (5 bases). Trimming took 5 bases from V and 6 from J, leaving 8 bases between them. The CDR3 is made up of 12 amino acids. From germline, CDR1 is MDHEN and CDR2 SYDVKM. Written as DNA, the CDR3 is TGTGCCAGCAGTGGGGGGGTTCAGCCCCAGCATTTT. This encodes CASSGGVQPQHF.

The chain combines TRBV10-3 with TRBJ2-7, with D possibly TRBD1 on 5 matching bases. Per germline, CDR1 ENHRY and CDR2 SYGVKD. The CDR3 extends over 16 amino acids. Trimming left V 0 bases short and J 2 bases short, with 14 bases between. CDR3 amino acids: CAISESWGQGTYEQYF. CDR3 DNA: TGTGCCATCAGTGAGTCCTGGGGCCAGGGAACCTACGAGCAGTACTTC.

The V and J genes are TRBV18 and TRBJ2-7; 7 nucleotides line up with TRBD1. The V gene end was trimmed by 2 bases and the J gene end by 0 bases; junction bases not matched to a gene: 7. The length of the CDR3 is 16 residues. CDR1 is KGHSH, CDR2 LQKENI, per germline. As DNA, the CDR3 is TGTGCCAGCTCACCAAGCGCCAGGGGGATCTCCTACGAGCAGTACTTC. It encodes CASSPSARGISYEQYF. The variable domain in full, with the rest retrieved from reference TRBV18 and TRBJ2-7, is NAGVMQNPRHLVRRRGQEARLRCSPMKGHSHVYWYRQLPEEGLKFMVYLQKENIIDESGMPKERFSAEFPKEGPSILRIQQVVRGDSAAYFCASSPSARGISYEQYFGPGTRLTVT.